A selection of T cell receptor beta chains follows, all from one sample in a study of cytomegalovirus exposure and HLA in healthy donors. The data were produced by immunoSEQ multiplex PCR, yet TCRdb's version contains in-frame clones alone and is incomplete. In the table there are about 82,000 clones, around 77% of which are singletons. The sample consisted of PBMCs. Receptors originate from a man aged 45-65 years in good health and CMV-seronegative. Each CDR3 is given with its conserved first and last residue. Fields, in order: clone size, V gene, J gene, D gene, CDR3 DNA, CDR3 protein. A D gene is named only where the DNA matches it firmly. Clone size is shown for a subset of rows, as once, few, many or a class of expanded clone.

-	TRBV13	TRBJ2-7	TRBD1	TGTGCCAGCAGCTTTAGGGACAGGGGTCGGGAGCAGTACTTC	CASSFRDRGREQYF
-	TRBV5-1	TRBJ2-2	-	TGCGCCAGCAGCTTGGGGAGCACCGGGGAGCTGTTTTTT	CASSLGSTGELFF
-	TRBV5-1	TRBJ2-3	TRBD1	TGCGCCAGCGCGGTCCTGGGACAGGGCCCAGATACGCAGTATTTT	CASAVLGQGPDTQYF
once	TRBV6-5	TRBJ1-1	-	TGTGCCAGCAGTTACTCGGGGGGAGGGAACACTGAAGCTTTCTTT	CASSYSGGGNTEAFF
few	TRBV4-2	TRBJ2-3	TRBD2	TGTGCCAGCAGCCAAGATTTTACTAGCGGGGGGATGAGCACAGATACGCAGTATTTT	CASSQDFTSGGMSTDTQYF
-	TRBV5-6	TRBJ2-2	-	TGTGCCAGCAGCCCCCGGCAGGGAAGAGGGGAGCTGTTTTTT	CASSPRQGRGELFF
-	TRBV6-1	TRBJ1-2	TRBD1	TGTGCCAGCAGCTTTACAGGGGGCCTGAGCTATGGCTACACCTTC	CASSFTGGLSYGYTF
-	TRBV21-1	TRBJ1-5	-	-	CASNSFGTGTSPANQPQHF
few	TRBV4-1	TRBJ2-1	TRBD1	TGCGCCAGCAGCCAGGGGACAGGCCTTTACAATGAGCAGTTCTTC	CASSQGTGLYNEQFF
-	TRBV18	TRBJ2-3	-	TGTGCCAGCTCACCAAAGTCGGGGAGAGATACGCAGTATTTT	CASSPKSGRDTQYF
-	TRBV5-6	TRBJ2-7	TRBD1	TGTGCCAGCAGCTTGGTGGGACAGGGCTACGAGCAGTACTTC	CASSLVGQGYEQYF
-	TRBV7-3	TRBJ2-3	-	TGTGCCAGCAGCTTAAGGAGGGGGGGCCGAGGCACAGATACGCAGTATTTT	CASSLRRGGRGTDTQYF
-	TRBV7-9	TRBJ2-7	-	TGTGCCAGCAGCTTAGCGTCGGCGGGACCTGATGTCTACGAGCAGTACTTC	CASSLASAGPDVYEQYF
-	TRBV7-3	TRBJ1-1	-	TGTGCCAGCAGCTTGCCCCCCGGTAAGGAAGCTTTCTTT	CASSLPPGKEAFF
few	TRBV18	TRBJ1-6	-	TGTGCCAGCTCAGAACTACAGGGCAGAGGGTCACCCCTCCACTTT	CASSELQGRGSPLHF
-	TRBV29-1	TRBJ2-1	TRBD2	TGCAGCGTTTTAGCGGGGGGGCACCATGAGCAGTTCTTC	CSVLAGGHHEQFF
-	TRBV10-1	TRBJ2-7	-	TGCGCCAGCAGTGAGGGCGTAGGACACTACGAGCAGTACTTC	CASSEGVGHYEQYF